The clone carrying this TCR beta chain was seen ten or more times. No antigen is known for it. The source of the sample is a study of T cells in Graves' hyperthyroidism and ophthalmopathy. Study-level results: Using 13 V-J features, a model discriminated ophthalmopathy from stable hyperthyroidism.

Researchers took RNA transcripts and amplified the TCR beta CDR3 regions from them. The HTBI primer set drove a first-round RT-PCR of the TCR CDR3. In TCRdb, the multiplex PCR reads were re-called with MiXCR into one record per CDR3 protein. The sample carries approximately 740,000 distinct CDR3 sequences, 14% recorded once. Sequencing input: blood. The TCR sequence derives from a woman aged 18-35 years with Graves' hyperthyroidism.

The CDR3 DNA sequence: TGTGCCAGCACCTCCCCAAACTCTCTTAACTATGGCTACACCTTC. This translates into CASTSPNSLNYGYTF. The chain carries TRBV7-9 and TRBJ1-2, with no clear D. Germline V gives CDR1 SEHNR, CDR2 FQNEAQ (reference sequence). The CDR3 has 15 amino acids. Trimming cost V 7 bases and J 1 base, with 16 bases left between them.